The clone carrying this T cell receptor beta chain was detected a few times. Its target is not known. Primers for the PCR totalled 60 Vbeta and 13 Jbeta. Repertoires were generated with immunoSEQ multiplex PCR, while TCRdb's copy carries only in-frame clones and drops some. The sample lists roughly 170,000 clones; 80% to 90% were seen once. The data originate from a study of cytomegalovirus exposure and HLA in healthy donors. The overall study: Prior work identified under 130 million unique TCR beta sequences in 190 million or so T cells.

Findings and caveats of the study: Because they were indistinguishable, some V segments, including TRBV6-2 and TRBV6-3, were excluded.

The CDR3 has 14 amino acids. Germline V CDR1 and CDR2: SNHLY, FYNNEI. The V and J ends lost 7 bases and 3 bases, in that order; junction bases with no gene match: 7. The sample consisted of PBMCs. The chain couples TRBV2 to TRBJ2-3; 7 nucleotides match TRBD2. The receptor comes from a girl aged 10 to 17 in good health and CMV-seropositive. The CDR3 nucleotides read TGTGCCAGCAAGGGGATTAGCGGGACAGATACGCAGTATTTT. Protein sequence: CASKGISGTDTQYF.